The present TCR beta chain was sequenced within a study of PD-L1 blockade in urothelial cancer. Study-level background: At 3 weeks (second dose) and 6 weeks after starting treatment, blood was analyzed. A median approximately 140,000 T cells were found in blood samples.

Trimming pared 1 base from V and 6 bases from J, leaving 15 bases between. This CDR3 contains 15 residues. Germline values: CDR1 LGHNA, CDR2 YNFKEQ. Added to each PCR by spiking were synthetic TCR analog templates. Data came from immunoSEQ multiplex PCR; TCRdb stores just in-frame clones and leaves some out. The data show 130,000 or so clones, 84% seen once. This sample's time point: pretreatment peripheral blood. Peripheral blood mononuclear cells were collected from every patient before and during treatment, yielding between 1 and 8 samples per patient. This clone showed up just once. The chain uses TRBV4-2 and TRBJ1-2; D not certain. This specimen consisted of PBMCs, obtained around atezolizumab (anti-PD-L1) treatment. The TCR was taken from a man aged 50-60 years with urothelial cancer. The CDR3 here is CASSQAGSGSDGYTF. CDR3 DNA sequence: TGTGCCAGCAGCCAAGCGGGTTCGGGGTCGGATGGCTACACCTTC.